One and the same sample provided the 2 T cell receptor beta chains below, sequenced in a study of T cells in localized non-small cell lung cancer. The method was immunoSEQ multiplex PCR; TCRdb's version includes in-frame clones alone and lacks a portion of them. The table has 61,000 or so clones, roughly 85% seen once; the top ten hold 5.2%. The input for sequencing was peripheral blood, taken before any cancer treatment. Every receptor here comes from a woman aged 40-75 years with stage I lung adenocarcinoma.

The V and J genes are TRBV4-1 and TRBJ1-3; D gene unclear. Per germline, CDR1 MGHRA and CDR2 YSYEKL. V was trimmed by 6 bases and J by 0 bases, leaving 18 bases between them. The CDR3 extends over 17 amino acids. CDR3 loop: CASSPSLTFGSGNTIYF. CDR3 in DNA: TGCGCCAGCAGTCCATCTTTGACCTTTGGCTCTGGAAACACCATATATTTT.

The CDR3 nucleotides read TGTGCCAGCAGCTTAACTTTAGACAGGGCAGAGACCCAGTACTTC. Its translation is CASSLTLDRAETQYF. The chain has TRBV7-3 and TRBJ2-5; 7 bases are shared with TRBD1. V gave up 0 bases and J gave up 4 bases; unmatched junction bases: 5. CDR3 size: 15 residues. Germline CDR1 and CDR2: SGHTA and FQGTGA.